This entry describes one T cell receptor (beta chain). Only in-frame clones appear in the TCRdb table, and some are missing; sequencing was by immunoSEQ multiplex PCR. The sample records some 150,000 clones, approximately 89% being singletons. The CDR3 spans 12 residues. Germline-derived CDR1 and CDR2 are GTSNPN and SVGIG (reference sequence). Between the trimmed V and J ends, which lost 0 bases and 4 bases, there was a span of 6 bases. These data come from a study of blood T cell repertoires in COVID-19. Looking at the study overall: The cDNA or gDNA used as material had been derived from T cells, B-cell-depleted T cells, or PBMCs.

This rearrangement joins TRBV30 to TRBJ1-2; D unresolved. This receptor was identified in a human donor in a cohort sampled during active COVID-19. What was sequenced was peripheral blood. The CDR3 protein is CAWSVQVYGYTF. As DNA, the CDR3 is TGTGCCTGGAGTGTTCAGGTCTATGGCTACACCTTC.